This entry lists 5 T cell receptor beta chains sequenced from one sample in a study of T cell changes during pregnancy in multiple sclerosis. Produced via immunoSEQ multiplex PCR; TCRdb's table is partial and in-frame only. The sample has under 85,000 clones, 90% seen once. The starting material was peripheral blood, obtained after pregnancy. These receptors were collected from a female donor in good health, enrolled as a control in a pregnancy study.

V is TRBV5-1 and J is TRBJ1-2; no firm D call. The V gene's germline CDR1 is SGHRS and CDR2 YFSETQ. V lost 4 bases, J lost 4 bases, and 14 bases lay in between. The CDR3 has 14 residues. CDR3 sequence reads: CASSARYLSYGYTF. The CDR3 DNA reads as TGCGCCAGCAGCGCTAGATACTTGAGCTATGGCTACACCTTC.

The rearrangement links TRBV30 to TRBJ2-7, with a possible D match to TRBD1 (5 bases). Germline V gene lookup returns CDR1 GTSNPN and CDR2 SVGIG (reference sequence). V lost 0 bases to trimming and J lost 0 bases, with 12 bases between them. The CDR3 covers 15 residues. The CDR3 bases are TGTGCCTGGAGTGTGGTGGGGCCTCACTCCTACGAGCAGTACTTC. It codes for CAWSVVGPHSYEQYF.

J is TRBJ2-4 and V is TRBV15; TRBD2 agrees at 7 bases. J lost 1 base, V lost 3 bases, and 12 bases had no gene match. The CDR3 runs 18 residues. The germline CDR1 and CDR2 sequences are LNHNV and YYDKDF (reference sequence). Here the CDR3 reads CATSREGGPTAAKNIQYF. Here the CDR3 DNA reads TGTGCCACCAGCAGGGAGGGAGGGCCGACGGCTGCCAAAAACATTCAGTACTTC.

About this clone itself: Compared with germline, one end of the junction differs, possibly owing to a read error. CDR3 in amino acids: CASSVNRDPKTGELFF. DNA of the CDR3: TGTGCCAGCAGCGTCAACAGGGACCCGAAGACCGGGGAGCTGTTTTTT. The chain couples TRBV9 to TRBJ2-2, with D tentatively TRBD1 (6 bases). Germline V CDR1 and CDR2: SGDLS, YYNGEE. The CDR3 runs to 16 residues.

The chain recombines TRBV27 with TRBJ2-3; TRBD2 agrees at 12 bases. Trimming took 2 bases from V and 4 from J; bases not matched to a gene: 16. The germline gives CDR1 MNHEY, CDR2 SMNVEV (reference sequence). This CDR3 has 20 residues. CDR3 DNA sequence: TGTGCCAGCAGTTTAATCCCCACCCGACTAGCGGGAGTGTCATCAGATACGCAGTATTTT. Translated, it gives CASSLIPTRLAGVSSDTQYF.